A selection of T cell receptor beta chains follows, all from one sample in a study of blood T cell repertoires in COVID-19. Assay used: immunoSEQ multiplex PCR; TCRdb lists only in-frame clones, some missing. The repertoire includes about 290,000 clones, around 90% of them detected once, and about 1.8% sits in the top ten. The sequenced sample was PBMCs or T cells enriched from blood (not recorded which). These receptors came from a woman aged 40 to 50 who had recovered from COVID-19. CDR3s include the opening cysteine and the closing phenylalanine or tryptophan. A D gene is named only where the DNA matches it firmly. Expanded clones are given a class, and other clones once, few, many or no size at all.

J gene | clone size | D gene | V gene | CDR3 DNA | CDR3 protein
TRBJ1-3 | NA | NA | TRBV4-2 | TGTGCCAGCAGCCCTGGACGAGGGATCGAGGGAAACACCATATATTTT | CASSPGRGIEGNTIYF
TRBJ2-1 | NA | TRBD2 | TRBV7-9 | TGTGCCAGCAGCTTTGCCAGCGGGAACTACAATGAGCAGTTCTTC | CASSFASGNYNEQFF
TRBJ2-3 | NA | TRBD2 | TRBV7-2 | TGTGCCAGCAGCTTAGGTCCCGCGGGGGGCACAGATACGCAGTATTTT | CASSLGPAGGTDTQYF
TRBJ1-5 | NA | NA | TRBV5-1 | TGCGCCAGCAGCTTGACAGGGAGCTATAATCAGCCCCAGCATTTT | CASSLTGSYNQPQHF
TRBJ1-1 | few | TRBD1 | TRBV4-1 | TGCGCCAGCAGCCAAGGGCAGGGGGCTTCTGGCACTGAAGCTTTCTTT | CASSQGQGASGTEAFF
TRBJ2-1 | NA | NA | TRBV18 | TGTGCCAGCTCACCAGCAGGGTTTTATGAGCAGTTCTTC | CASSPAGFYEQFF
TRBJ1-2 | once | NA | TRBV7-2 | TGTGCCAGCACCGAACAGGGCTATGGCTACACCTTC | CASTEQGYGYTF
TRBJ1-2 | NA | NA | TRBV6-2/TRBV6-3 | TGTGCCAGCAGTTACCCGGGGTCTGGCTACACCTTC | CASSYPGSGYTF
TRBJ1-3 | NA | NA | TRBV5-1 | TGCGCCAGCAGCTTGGCAGAAATTGGAAACACCATATATTTT | CASSLAEIGNTIYF
TRBJ2-6 | NA | NA | TRBV19 | TGTGCCAGTAGGATTAAGTCCGGCAGGTCAAACTCTGGGGCCAACGTCCTGACTTTC | CASRIKSGRSNSGANVLTF
TRBJ1-1 | NA | NA | TRBV12-3/TRBV12-4 | TGTGCCAGCAGTCCGGGGACTGAAGCTTTCTTT | CASSPGTEAFF